This T cell receptor (beta chain) was captured by sequencing in a study of PD-L1 blockade in urothelial cancer. Study-level background: At some point between 2013 and 2015, patients got going on atezolizumab, taking 1,200 mg intravenously every 3 weeks. Bladder-origin urothelial cancer in males described about 85% of the roughly 29 patients. A median blood sample held approximately 140,000 T cells and about 89,000 unique TCRs. Study findings and constraints: Durable benefit accompanied greater 3-week expansion of tumor-associated blood clones.

CDR1 and CDR2 from the germline V gene are MDHEN and SYDVKM. The V gene lost 4 bases and the J gene lost 6 bases, with 13 bases spanning the gap. The CDR3 has 14 residues. In the case of this clone: Its antigen is not known.

Assay: immunoSEQ multiplex PCR; the TCRdb copy retains only in-frame clones and omits some. The sample yields over 30,000 clones, about 87% seen once. Time point given: pretreatment peripheral blood. Sequenced material: PBMCs, taken around atezolizumab (anti-PD-L1) treatment. The source of this sequence is a man in his sixties with urothelial cancer. The V call is TRBV28, the J call TRBJ1-5, with D possibly being TRBD1 (6 bases). Here the CDR3 reads CASSSIRGTQPQHF. The CDR3 region has the DNA TGTGCCAGCAGTTCTATTAGGGGGACTCAGCCCCAGCATTTT.